The clone carrying this T cell receptor (beta chain) was found a few times. Its antigen remains unknown. This record belongs to a study of blood T cells in healthy people across ages. Study summary: Roughly one uniquely barcoded beta molecule per two T cells was captured. The study, taken as a whole, reports: Donors of long life had a larger count of naive CD4+ cells and greater diversity than aged donors.

Through a sample-barcoded 5' primer and a J-beta primer mix, a second PCR was run for roughly 7 to 12 cycles. TCRdb analysed the 5' RACE reads with MiXCR anew, one entry per CDR3 protein. The repertoire consists of under 2 million distinct CDR3 sequences, with approximately 32% occurring once and the leading ten covering about 11%. The germline V gene encodes CDR1 DFQATT and CDR2 SNEGSKA (reference sequence). The CDR3 loop spans 15 amino acids. V shed 6 bases, J shed 2 bases, and the junction held 7 bases outside the gene matches. This receptor was identified in a woman under 40 in good health. This sequence joins TRBV20-1 and TRBJ2-5, with 12 positions matching TRBD2. Sequencing was done on a sample of blood. The CDR3 bases are TGCAGTGCGCCCACTAGCGGGGGGTGGCAAGAGACCCAGTACTTC. This sequence encodes CSAPTSGGWQETQYF.